This section outlines one T cell receptor (beta chain) sequence together with its context. These data originate in a study of blood T cell repertoires in COVID-19. Study-level information: T cells, B-cell-depleted T cells, or PBMCs supplied cDNA or gDNA.

Clones were sequenced by immunoSEQ multiplex PCR, and TCRdb holds only the in-frame ones, with some missing. The data contain around 180,000 clones, approximately 77% of them singletons. V lost 11 bases, J lost 1 base, and 18 bases lay in between. The germline gives CDR1 LNHDA, CDR2 SQIVND (reference sequence). CDR3 length: 15 residues. The chain recombines TRBV19 with TRBJ1-5; D might be TRBD1 (6 bases). The sequencing input was peripheral blood. This TCR was sampled from a woman of 80 years or more with active or convalescent COVID-19. CDR3 sequence: CASTSTGPSNQPQHF. CDR3 DNA: TGTGCCTCAACCTCGACAGGACCCAGCAATCAGCCCCAGCATTTT.